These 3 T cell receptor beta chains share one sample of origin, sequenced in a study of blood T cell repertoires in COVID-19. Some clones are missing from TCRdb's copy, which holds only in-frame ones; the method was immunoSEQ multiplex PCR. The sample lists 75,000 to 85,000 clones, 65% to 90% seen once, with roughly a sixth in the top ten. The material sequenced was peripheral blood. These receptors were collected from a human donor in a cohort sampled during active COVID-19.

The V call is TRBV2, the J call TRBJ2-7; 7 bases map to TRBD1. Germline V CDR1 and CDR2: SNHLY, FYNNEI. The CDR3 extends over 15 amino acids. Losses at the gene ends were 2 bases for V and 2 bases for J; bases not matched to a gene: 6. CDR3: CASSETGTATYEQYF. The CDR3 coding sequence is TGTGCCAGCAGTGAAACCGGGACAGCGACCTACGAGCAGTACTTC.

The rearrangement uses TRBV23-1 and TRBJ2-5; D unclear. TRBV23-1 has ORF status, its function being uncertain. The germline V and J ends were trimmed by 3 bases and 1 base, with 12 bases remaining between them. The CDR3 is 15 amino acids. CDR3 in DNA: TGCGCCAGCAGTCACTCGGGTAGTCCCCAAGAGACCCAGTACTTC. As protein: CASSHSGSPQETQYF.

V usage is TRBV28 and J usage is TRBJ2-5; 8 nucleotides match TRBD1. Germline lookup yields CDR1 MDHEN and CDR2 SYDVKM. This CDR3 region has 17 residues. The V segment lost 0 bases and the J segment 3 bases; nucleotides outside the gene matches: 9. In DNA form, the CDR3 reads TGTGCCAGCAGTTTATGGACCGGGACAGGAGTAGAAGAGACCCAGTACTTC. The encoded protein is CASSLWTGTGVEETQYF.